Here is one TCR beta chain with its context. This sample is part of a study of blood T cell repertoires in COVID-19. Study at large: COVID-19 samples from acute and convalescent phases originated in the United States, Italy and Spain.

V was pared by 0 bases and J by 5 bases, with 14 bases between. This CDR3 region has 15 residues. In germline, CDR1 is SGHVS, CDR2 FQNEAQ. Participants spanned ages about 18 to 95 years and resided in 20 to 30 US areas. Cohort 3 recovered donors had two negative PCRs, clearance, or symptom resolution. Methods used by the authors: Amplifying reference gene primers gave estimates of nucleated cell counts. The assay was immunoSEQ multiplex PCR, and TCRdb's table has in-frame clones only and misses some. V, J and clone size reflect that table, while D and trimming were determined from the DNA. In the table there are about 180,000 clones, roughly 84% of which are singletons.

The sequenced material came from PBMCs or T cells enriched from blood (not recorded which). The V call is TRBV7-8, the J call TRBJ2-7; D perhaps matches TRBD1 (6 bases). The TCR sequence derives from a man aged 60 to 69 who had recovered from COVID-19. CDR3: CASSLALGTFHEQYF. CDR3 bases: TGTGCCAGCAGCTTAGCTCTGGGGACATTCCACGAGCAGTACTTC.